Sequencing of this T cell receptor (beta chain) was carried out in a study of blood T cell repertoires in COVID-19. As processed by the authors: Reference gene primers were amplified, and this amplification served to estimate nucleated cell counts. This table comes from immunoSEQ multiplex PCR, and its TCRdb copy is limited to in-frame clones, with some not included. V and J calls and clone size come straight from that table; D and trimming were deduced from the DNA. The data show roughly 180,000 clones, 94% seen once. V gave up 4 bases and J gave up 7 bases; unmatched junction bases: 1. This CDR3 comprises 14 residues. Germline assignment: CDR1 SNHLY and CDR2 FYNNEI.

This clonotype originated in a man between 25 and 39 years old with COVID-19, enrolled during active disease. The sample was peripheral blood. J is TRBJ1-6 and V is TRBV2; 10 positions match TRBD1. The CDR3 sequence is CASSGGQGNSPLHF. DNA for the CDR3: TGTGCCAGCAGTGGGGGACAGGGGAATTCACCCCTCCACTTT.